This T cell receptor (beta chain) is drawn from a study of neoadjuvant anti-PD-1 for oral cavity cancer. This clone was observed a handful of times. Two replicates per tumor sample, mostly from about 4.6 ug of genomic DNA. The assay was immunoSEQ multiplex PCR, and TCRdb's table has in-frame clones only and misses some. The sample lists around 10,000 clones; roughly 67% were seen once. The time point is: after neoadjuvant nivolumab, at surgical resection. The receptor was derived from a person between 35 and 79 years old with oral cavity squamous cell carcinoma. Sample: tumor tissue, taken after nivolumab (anti-PD-1) treatment.

The CDR3 bases are TGTGCCAGCAGTGAAGCTGGACTAGTCTACGAGCAGTACTTC. It is translated as CASSEAGLVYEQYF. The genes are TRBV6-1 and TRBJ2-7, with 7 positions matching TRBD2. J gave up 3 bases and V 0 bases, and 2 bases lay outside the gene matches. The germline CDR1 and CDR2 sequences are MNHNS and SASEGT. CDR3 length: 14 amino acids.